The T cell receptor beta chain described here comes from a study of OX40 agonist ivuxolimab in advanced cancers. Study-level information: Dose-escalation patients were diagnosed with hepatocellular carcinoma, melanoma, renal cell cancer or head and neck cancer. Whole-study findings and limits: Compared with CD4+, CD8+ T cells on average had more expanded clones.

Clones were read by immunoSEQ multiplex PCR, and TCRdb kept only the in-frame ones, dropping some. The sample holds tens of thousands of clones; roughly 84% are singletons and the top ten take approximately 2%. This CDR3 spans 15 amino acids. The V end was cut by 3 bases, the J end by 2 bases, with 8 bases between. CDR1 and CDR2 from the germline V gene are MDHEN and SYDVKM. By share of the sample, this clone is medium-sized. As yet, its antigen is unknown. V and J are TRBV28 and TRBJ2-6; possible D gene TRBD1, 6 bases. This TCR was recovered from an adult with an advanced solid tumor such as melanoma, head and neck, liver or kidney cancer. Sample: CD4+ or CD8+ T cells sorted from blood, taken in a trial of the OX40 agonist ivuxolimab. CDR3 bases: TGTGCCAGCAGTTTCGCAGGGGCTGGGGCCAACGTCCTGACTTTC. Its protein is CASSFAGAGANVLTF.